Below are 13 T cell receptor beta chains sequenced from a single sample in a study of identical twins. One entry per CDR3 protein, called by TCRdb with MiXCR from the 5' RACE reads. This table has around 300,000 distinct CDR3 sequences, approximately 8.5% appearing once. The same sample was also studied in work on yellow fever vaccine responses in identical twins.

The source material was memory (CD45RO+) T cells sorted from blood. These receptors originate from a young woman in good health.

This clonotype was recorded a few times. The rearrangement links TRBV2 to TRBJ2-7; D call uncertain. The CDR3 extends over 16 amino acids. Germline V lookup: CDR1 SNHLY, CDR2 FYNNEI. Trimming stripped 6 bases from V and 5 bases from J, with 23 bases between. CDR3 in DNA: TGTGCCAGCAGGGGCTCTAGGGCCCCTCCCCCCGACGAGCAGTACTTC. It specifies CASRGSRAPPPDEQYF.

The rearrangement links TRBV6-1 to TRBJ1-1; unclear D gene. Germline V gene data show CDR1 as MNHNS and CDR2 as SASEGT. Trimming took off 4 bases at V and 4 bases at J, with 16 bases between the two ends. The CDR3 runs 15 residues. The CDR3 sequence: CASSGRDLKGTEAFF. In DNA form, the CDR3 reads TGTGCCAGCAGTGGCCGGGATTTAAAGGGCACTGAAGCTTTCTTT.

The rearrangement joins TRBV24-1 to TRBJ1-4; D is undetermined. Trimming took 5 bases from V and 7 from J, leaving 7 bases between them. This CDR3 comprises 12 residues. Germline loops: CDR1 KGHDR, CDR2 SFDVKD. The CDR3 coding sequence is TGTGCCACCAGTGGAGTCGGTGAAAAACTGTTTTTT. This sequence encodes CATSGVGEKLFF.

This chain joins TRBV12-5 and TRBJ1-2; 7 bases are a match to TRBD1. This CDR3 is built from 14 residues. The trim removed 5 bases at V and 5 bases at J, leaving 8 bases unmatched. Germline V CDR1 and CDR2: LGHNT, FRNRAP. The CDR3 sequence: CASGTGQALYGYTF. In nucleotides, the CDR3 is TGTGCTAGTGGTACAGGACAGGCCCTATATGGCTACACCTTC.

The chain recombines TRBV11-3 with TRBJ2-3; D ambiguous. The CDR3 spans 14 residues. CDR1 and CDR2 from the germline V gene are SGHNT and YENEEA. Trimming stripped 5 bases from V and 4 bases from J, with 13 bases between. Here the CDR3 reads CASSLHSGADTQYF. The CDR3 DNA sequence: TGTGCCAGCAGCCTACACTCGGGTGCAGATACGCAGTATTTT. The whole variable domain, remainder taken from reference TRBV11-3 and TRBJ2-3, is EAGVVQSPRYKIIEKKQPVAFWCNPISGHNTLYWYLQNLGQGPELLIRYENEEAVDDSQLPKDRFSAERLKGVDSTLKIQPAELGDSAVYLCASSLHSGADTQYFGPGTRLTVL.

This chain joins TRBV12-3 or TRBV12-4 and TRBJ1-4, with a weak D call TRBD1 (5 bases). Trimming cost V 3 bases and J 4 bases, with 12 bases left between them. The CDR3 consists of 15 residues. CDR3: CASSFRQTSNEKLFF. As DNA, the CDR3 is TGTGCCAGCAGTTTCCGACAGACAAGTAATGAAAAACTGTTTTTT.

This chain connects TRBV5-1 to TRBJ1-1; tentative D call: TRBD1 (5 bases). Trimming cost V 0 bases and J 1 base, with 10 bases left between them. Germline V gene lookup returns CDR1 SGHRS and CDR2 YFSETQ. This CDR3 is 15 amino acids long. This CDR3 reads CASSLGGGSNTEAFF. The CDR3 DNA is TGCGCCAGCAGCTTGGGGGGCGGCTCGAACACTGAAGCTTTCTTT.

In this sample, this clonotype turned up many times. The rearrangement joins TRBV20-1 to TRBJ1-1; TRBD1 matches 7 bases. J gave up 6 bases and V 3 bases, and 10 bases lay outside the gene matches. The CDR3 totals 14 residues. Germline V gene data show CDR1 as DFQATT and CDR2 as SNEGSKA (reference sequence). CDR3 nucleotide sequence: TGCAGTGCTAGGCGGCTCCAGGGGGGGGCTGAAGCTTTCTTT. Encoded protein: CSARRLQGGAEAFF.

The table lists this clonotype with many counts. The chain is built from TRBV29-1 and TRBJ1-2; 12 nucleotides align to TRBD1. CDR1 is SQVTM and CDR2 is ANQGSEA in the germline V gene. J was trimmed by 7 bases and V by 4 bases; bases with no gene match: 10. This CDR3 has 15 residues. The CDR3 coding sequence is TGCAGCGTTGCGGCCACCGGGACAGGGGGCATTGGCTACACCTTC. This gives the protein CSVAATGTGGIGYTF.

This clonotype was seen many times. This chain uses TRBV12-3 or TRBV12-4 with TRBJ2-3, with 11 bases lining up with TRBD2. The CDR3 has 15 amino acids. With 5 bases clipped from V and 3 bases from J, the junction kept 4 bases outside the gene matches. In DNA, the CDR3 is TGTGCCAGCAGTAATAGCGGGGGGGCGACAGATACGCAGTATTTT. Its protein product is CASSNSGGATDTQYF.

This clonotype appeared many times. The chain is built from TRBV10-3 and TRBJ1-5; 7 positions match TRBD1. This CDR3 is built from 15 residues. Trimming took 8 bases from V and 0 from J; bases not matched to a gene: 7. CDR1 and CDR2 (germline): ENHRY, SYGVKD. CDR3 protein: CAIGERDSSNQPQHF. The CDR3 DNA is TGTGCCATCGGGGAAAGGGACAGTAGCAATCAGCCCCAGCATTTT.

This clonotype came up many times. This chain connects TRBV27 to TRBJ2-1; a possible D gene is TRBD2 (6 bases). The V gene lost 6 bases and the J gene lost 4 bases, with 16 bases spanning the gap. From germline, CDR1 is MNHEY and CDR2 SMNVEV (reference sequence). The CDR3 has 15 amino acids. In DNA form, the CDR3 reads TGTGCCAGCAGAAAGGAGGGCGCGGGGTACAATGAGCAGTTCTTC. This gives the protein CASRKEGAGYNEQFF.

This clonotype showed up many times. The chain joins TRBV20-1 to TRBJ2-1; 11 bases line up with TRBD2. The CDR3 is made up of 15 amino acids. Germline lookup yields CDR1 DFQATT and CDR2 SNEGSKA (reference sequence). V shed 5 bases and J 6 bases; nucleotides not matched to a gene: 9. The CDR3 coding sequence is TGCAGTGCTCCGCGTAGCGGGAGGGCCACCAATGAGCAGTTCTTC. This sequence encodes CSAPRSGRATNEQFF.